Listed here are 11 T cell receptor beta chains from one sample, sequenced in a study of T cells in Graves' hyperthyroidism and ophthalmopathy. The TCR beta CDR3 regions underwent amplification using RNA transcripts as the source. First-round RT-PCR targeting the TCR CDR3 was performed with the HTBI primer set. From the multiplex PCR reads, TCRdb called clonotypes with MiXCR, one entry per CDR3 protein. Here the sample spans around 700,000 distinct CDR3 sequences, roughly a third being singletons. The sample consisted of blood. The receptors stem from a woman aged 40-49 years with Graves' hyperthyroidism.

On this clonotype itself: A junction end diverges from the germline sequence, so it may reflect a read error. The chain is built from TRBV6-5 and TRBJ2-2, with D perhaps TRBD1 or TRBD2 (6 bases each). The CDR3 is 15 residues long. Germline CDR1 is MNHEY and CDR2 is SVGAGI. Here the CDR3 reads CASSFAGVGTGGLFF. The CDR3 nucleotides are TGTGCCAGCAGTTTCGCAGGGGTAGGGACCGGGGGGCTGTTTTTT.

The CDR3 DNA reads TGCAGTGCTAGCTCGTCCGCGAACACAGATACGCAGTATTTT. This encodes CSASSSANTDTQYF. V gene TRBV20-1 combines with J gene TRBJ2-3; D gene uncertain. Germline assignment: CDR1 DFQATT and CDR2 SNEGSKA (reference sequence). There are 14 residues in the CDR3. V was trimmed by 3 bases and J by 2 bases, leaving 12 bases between them.

The chain carries TRBV19 and TRBJ1-5; D is uncertain. V was trimmed by 1 base and J by 0 bases, leaving 7 bases between them. This CDR3 is 15 amino acids long. Germline V lookup: CDR1 LNHDA, CDR2 SQIVND (reference sequence). The CDR3 DNA follows: TGTGCCAGTAGTATAGGAGTGGTTAGCAATCAGCCCCAGCATTTT. It encodes CASSIGVVSNQPQHF.

There are many counts of this clonotype. The V call is TRBV10-3, the J call TRBJ2-2, with a possible D match to TRBD2 (5 bases). V was cut by 2 bases and J by 6 bases, with 13 bases left in between. In germline, CDR1 is ENHRY, CDR2 SYGVKD. There are 15 residues in the CDR3. CDR3 residues: CAISEEGMRAGELFF. For the CDR3, the DNA is TGTGCCATCAGTGAGGAGGGAATGAGGGCCGGGGAGCTGTTTTTT.

As regards this clonotype: The junction does not match germline at one end; this may be a read error. This CDR3 reads CASSYSAGAVFPYEQYF. The CDR3 DNA reads TGTGCCAGCAGTTACTCGGCAGGGGCTGTTTTCCCCTACGAGCAGTACTTC. The rearrangement joins TRBV10-3 to TRBJ2-7; maybe TRBD1 (6 bases). The germline gives CDR1 ENHRY, CDR2 SYGVKD. The CDR3 has 17 residues.

The chain uses TRBV28 and TRBJ1-1, with D possibly TRBD1 on 6 matching bases. V was pared by 5 bases and J by 8 bases, with 18 bases between. CDR3 length: 14 residues. CDR1 MDHEN and CDR2 SYDVKM come from the germline V gene. The CDR3 nucleotides are TGTGCCAGCAGTCCCCTCGCGGCAGGGGCCGAAGCTTTCTTT. It codes for CASSPLAAGAEAFF.

This chain connects TRBV10-1 to TRBJ2-7; D possibly corresponds to TRBD2 (5 bases). V lost 3 bases, J lost 7 bases, and 22 bases lay in between. The CDR3 sequence is 16 residues long. Germline V CDR1 and CDR2: WNHNN, SYGVQD (reference sequence). The chain's CDR3 is CASSDFEGEHYNEQYF. CDR3 bases: TGCGCCAGCAGTGATTTTGAGGGAGAGCACTACAATGAGCAGTACTTC.

This clonotype has a handful of counts. The chain joins TRBV5-4 to TRBJ2-6, with a weak D call TRBD1 (6 bases). The CDR3 extends over 18 amino acids. The ends were cut back, 3 bases at V and 1 base at J, with 17 bases in the middle. Looked up from germline, CDR1 is SGHNT and CDR2 is YYREEE (reference sequence). In DNA, the CDR3 is TGTGCCAGCAGCTACTCAGTGGGGGCTGAGTCTGGGGCCAACGTCCTGACTTTC. Its protein is CASSYSVGAESGANVLTF.

This clonotype was seen at least ten times. The rearrangement joins TRBV10-3 to TRBJ1-1; D gene uncertain. Trimming pared 0 bases from V and 7 bases from J, leaving 9 bases between. The CDR3 spans 13 residues. Per the germline V gene, CDR1 is ENHRY and CDR2 is SYGVKD. The CDR3 loop reads CAISESNRVEAFF. In DNA form, the CDR3 reads TGTGCCATCAGTGAGTCAAACAGAGTTGAAGCTTTCTTT.

This clonotype was found many times. The chain employs TRBV14 and TRBJ1-6, with D maybe TRBD1 (6 bases). Germline loops: CDR1 SGHDN, CDR2 FVKESK. V was pared by 2 bases and J by 7 bases, with 9 bases between. The CDR3 covers 14 residues. Here the CDR3 DNA reads TGTGCCAGCAGCCAAACAGGGAGGAATTCACCCCTCCACTTT. This translates into CASSQTGRNSPLHF.

This clonotype was recorded only once. The J gene is TRBJ2-7, the V gene TRBV6-2 or TRBV6-3, with D perhaps assigned TRBD1 or TRBD2 (5 bases each). CDR1 MNHEY and CDR2 SVGEGT come from the germline V gene. The length of the CDR3 is 15 residues. Trimming shortened V by 6 bases and J by 3 bases, and 18 bases separated the two germline ends. The CDR3 DNA reads as TGTGCCAGCAGGGTGGTGGGGGTGCGAGTCTACGAGCAGTACTTC. It yields the protein CASRVVGVRVYEQYF.